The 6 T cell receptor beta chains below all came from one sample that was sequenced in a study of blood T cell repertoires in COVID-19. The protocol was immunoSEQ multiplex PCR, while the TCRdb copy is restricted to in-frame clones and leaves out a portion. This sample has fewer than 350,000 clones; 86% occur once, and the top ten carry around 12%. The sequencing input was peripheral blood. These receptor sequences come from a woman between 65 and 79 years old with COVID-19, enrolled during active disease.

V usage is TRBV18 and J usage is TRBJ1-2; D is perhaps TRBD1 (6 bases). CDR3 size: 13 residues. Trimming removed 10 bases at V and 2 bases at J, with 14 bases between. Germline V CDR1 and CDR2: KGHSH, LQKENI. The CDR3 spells CATQDSFNYGYTF. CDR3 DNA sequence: TGTGCCACCCAGGACAGCTTCAACTATGGCTACACCTTC.

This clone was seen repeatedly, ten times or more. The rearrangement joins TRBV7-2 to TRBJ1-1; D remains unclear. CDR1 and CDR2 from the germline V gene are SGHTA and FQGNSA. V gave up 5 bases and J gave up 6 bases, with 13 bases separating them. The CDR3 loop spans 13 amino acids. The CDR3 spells CASSPWAGSEAFF. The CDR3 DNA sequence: TGTGCCAGCAGCCCTTGGGCGGGCTCTGAAGCTTTCTTT.

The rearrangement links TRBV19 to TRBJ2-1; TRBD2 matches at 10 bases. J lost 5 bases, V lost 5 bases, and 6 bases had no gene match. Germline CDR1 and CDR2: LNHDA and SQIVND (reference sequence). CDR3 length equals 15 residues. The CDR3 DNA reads TGTGCCAGTAGTCGAAGCGGGGGGGCCCACAATGAGCAGTTCTTC. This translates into CASSRSGGAHNEQFF.

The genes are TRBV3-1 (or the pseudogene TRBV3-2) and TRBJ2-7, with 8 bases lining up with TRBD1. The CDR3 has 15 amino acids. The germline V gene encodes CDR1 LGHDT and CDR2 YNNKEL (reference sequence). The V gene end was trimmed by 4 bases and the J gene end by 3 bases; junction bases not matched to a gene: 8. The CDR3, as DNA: TGTGCCAGCAGCCTACAGGGGACAGGAAACTACGAGCAGTACTTC. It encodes CASSLQGTGNYEQYF.

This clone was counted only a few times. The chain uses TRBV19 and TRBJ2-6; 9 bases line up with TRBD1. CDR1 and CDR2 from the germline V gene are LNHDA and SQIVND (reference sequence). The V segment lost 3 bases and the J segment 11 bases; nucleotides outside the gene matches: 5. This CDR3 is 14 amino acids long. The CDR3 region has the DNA TGTGCCAGTAGTATTCAGGGACAGGGACACGTCCTGACTTTC. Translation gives CASSIQGQGHVLTF. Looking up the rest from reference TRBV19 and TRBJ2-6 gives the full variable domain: DGGITQSPKYLFRKEGQNVTLSCEQNLNHDAMYWYRQDPGQGLRLIYYSQIVNDFQKGDIAEGYSVSREKKESFPLTVTSAQKNPTAFYLCASSIQGQGHVLTFGAGSRLTVL.

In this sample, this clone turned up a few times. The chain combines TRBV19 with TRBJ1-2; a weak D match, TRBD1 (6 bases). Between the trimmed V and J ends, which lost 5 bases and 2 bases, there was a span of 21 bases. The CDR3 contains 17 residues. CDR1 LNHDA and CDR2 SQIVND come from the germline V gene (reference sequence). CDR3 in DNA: TGTGCCAGTAGTCTCGGGGGGGCGAAGTTCTTAAACTATGGCTACACCTTC. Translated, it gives CASSLGGAKFLNYGYTF. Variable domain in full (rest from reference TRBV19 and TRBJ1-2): DGGITQSPKYLFRKEGQNVTLSCEQNLNHDAMYWYRQDPGQGLRLIYYSQIVNDFQKGDIAEGYSVSREKKESFPLTVTSAQKNPTAFYLCASSLGGAKFLNYGYTFGSGTRLTVV.